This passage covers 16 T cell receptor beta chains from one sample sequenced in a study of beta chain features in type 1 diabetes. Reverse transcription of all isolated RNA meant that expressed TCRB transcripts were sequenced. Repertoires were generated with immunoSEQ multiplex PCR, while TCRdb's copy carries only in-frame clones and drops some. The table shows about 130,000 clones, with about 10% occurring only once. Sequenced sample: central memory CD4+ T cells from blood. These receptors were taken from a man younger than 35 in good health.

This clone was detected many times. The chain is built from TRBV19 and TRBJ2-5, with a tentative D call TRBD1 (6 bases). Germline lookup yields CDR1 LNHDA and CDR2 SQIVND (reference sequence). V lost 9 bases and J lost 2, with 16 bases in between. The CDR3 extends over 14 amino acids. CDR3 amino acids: CASAVGHRQETQYF. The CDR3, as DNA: TGTGCCAGCGCCGTGGGACACAGACAAGAGACCCAGTACTTC. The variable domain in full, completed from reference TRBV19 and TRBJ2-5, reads DGGITQSPKYLFRKEGQNVTLSCEQNLNHDAMYWYRQDPGQGLRLIYYSQIVNDFQKGDIAEGYSVSREKKESFPLTVTSAQKNPTAFYLCASAVGHRQETQYFGPGTRLLVL.

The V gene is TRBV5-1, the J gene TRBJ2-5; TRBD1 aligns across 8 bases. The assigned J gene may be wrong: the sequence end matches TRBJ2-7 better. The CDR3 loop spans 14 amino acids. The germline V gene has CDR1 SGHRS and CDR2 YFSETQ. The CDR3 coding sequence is TGCGCCAGCAGCATGGGACAGGATTCCTACGAGCAGTACTTC. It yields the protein CASSMGQDSYEQYF.

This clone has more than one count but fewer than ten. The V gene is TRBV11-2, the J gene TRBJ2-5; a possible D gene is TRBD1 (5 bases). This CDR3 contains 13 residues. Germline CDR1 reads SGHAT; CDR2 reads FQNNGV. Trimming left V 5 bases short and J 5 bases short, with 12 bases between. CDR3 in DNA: TGTGCCAGCAGCCCCAGGGTTGTGGAGACCCAGTACTTC. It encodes CASSPRVVETQYF.

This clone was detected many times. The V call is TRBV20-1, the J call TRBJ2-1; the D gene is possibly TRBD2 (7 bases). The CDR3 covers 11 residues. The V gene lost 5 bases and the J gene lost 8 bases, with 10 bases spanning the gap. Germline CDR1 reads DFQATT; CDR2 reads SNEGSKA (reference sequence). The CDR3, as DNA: TGCAGTGCTTTGGGGGGGCATGAGCAGTTCTTC. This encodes CSALGGHEQFF.

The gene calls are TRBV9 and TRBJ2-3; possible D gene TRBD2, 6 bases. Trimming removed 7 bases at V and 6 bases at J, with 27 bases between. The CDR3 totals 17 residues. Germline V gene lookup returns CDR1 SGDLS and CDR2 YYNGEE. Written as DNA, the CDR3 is TGTGCCAGCTCTACGCCGTCTGCAGGAGGCGGGGCGGATACGCAGTATTTT. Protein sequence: CASSTPSAGGGADTQYF.

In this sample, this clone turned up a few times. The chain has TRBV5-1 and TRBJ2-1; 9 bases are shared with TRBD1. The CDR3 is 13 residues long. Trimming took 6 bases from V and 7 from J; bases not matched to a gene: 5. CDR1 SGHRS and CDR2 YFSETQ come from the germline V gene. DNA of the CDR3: TGCGCCAGCATGGAGACAGGGGGGAATGAGCAGTTCTTC. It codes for CASMETGGNEQFF.

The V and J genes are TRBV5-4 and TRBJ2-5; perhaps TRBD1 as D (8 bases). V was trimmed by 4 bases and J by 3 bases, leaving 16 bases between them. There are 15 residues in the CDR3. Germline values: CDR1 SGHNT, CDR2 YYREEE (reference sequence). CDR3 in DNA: TGTGCCAGCAGCCGTAGACAGGGGAGGGAAGAGACCCAGTACTTC. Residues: CASSRRQGREETQYF.

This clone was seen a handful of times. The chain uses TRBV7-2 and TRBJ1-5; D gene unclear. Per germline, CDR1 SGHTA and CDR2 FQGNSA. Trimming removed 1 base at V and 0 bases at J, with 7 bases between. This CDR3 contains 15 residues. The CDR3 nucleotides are TGTGCCAGCAGCTTAGGAGGCGGTAGCAATCAGCCCCAGCATTTT. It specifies CASSLGGGSNQPQHF.

Here the CDR3 reads CATGAGGYEQYF. CDR3 nucleotides: TGTGCCACCGGTGCGGGGGGCTACGAGCAGTACTTC. The chain joins TRBV6-5 to TRBJ2-7; 8 bases map to TRBD2. The germline gives CDR1 MNHEY, CDR2 SVGAGI. The CDR3 contains 12 residues. With 10 bases clipped from V and 3 bases from J, the junction kept 5 bases outside the gene matches.

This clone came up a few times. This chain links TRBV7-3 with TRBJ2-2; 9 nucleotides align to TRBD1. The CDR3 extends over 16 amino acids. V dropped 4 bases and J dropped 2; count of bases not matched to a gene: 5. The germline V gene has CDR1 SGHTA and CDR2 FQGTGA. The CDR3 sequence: CASSSQGAANTGELFF. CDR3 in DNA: TGTGCCAGCAGCTCACAGGGGGCGGCTAACACCGGGGAGCTGTTTTTT.

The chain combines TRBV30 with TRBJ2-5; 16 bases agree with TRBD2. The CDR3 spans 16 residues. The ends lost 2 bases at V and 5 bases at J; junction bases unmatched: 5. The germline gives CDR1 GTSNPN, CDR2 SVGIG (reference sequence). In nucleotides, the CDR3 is TGTGCCTGGAGTCCGGGACTAGCGGGGGGGCTGGAGACCCAGTACTTC. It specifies CAWSPGLAGGLETQYF.

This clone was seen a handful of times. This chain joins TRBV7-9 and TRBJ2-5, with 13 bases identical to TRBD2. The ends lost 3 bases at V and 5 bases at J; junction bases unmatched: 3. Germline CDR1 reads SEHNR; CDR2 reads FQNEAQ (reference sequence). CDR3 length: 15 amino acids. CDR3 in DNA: TGTGCCAGCAGCTTTACTAGCGGGGGGGTTGAGACCCAGTACTTC. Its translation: CASSFTSGGVETQYF.

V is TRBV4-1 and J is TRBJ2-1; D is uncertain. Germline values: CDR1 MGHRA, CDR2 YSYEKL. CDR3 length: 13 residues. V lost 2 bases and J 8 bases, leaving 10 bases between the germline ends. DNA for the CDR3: TGCGCCAGCAGCCAAAGGTTGGGCGATGAGCAGTTCTTC. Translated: CASSQRLGDEQFF.

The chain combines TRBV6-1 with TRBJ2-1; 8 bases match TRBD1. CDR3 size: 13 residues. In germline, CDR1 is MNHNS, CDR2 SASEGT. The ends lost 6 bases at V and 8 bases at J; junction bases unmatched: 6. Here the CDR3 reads CASREDRAHEQFF. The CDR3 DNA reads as TGTGCCAGCAGAGAGGACAGGGCCCATGAGCAGTTCTTC.

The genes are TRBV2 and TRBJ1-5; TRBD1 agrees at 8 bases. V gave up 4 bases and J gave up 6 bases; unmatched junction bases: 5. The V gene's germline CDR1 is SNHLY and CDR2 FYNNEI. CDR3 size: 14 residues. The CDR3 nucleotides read TGTGCCAGCAGTGGACAGGGGATCAGTCAGCCCCAGCATTTT. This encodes CASSGQGISQPQHF.

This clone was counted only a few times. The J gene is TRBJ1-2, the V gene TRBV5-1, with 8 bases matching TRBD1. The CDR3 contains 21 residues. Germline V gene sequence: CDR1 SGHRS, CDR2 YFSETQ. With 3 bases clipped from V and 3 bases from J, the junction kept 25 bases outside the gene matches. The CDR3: CASSSFNGGQGRRELYYGYTF. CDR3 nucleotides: TGCGCCAGCAGCTCCTTCAATGGCGGACAGGGTCGACGCGAACTCTACTATGGCTACACCTTC.